This TCR beta chain came from a study of blood T cells in healthy people across ages. Many counts were recorded for this clonotype. The antigen is unknown. Together with a sample-barcoded 5' primer, a J-beta primer mix was included in a second PCR lasting about 6 to 12 cycles. TCRdb itself ran the 5' RACE reads through MiXCR, one entry per CDR3 protein. Of approximately 900,000 distinct CDR3 sequences in the sample, around 48% were seen once. V shed 0 bases, J shed 6 bases, and the junction held 2 bases outside the gene matches. There are 14 residues in the CDR3. Germline-derived CDR1 and CDR2 are GTSNPN and SVGIG (reference sequence). Notes on the study in general: No conclusive comparison of naive versus antigen-experienced cells was possible with unsorted PBMCs. The donors' CMV status was not determined, possibly confounding changes in expanded clonotypes.

The clonotype comes from a man aged 25-45 years in good health. Sequences were obtained from blood. This rearrangement joins TRBV30 to TRBJ1-6; 7 bases are shared with TRBD1. DNA for the CDR3: TGTGCCTGGAGTGTTCAGGGGGGTAATTCACCCCTCCACTTT. It codes for CAWSVQGGNSPLHF.